This TCR beta chain emerged from a study of PD-L1 blockade in urothelial cancer. The overall study: Patients began atezolizumab, 1,200 mg intravenously every 3 weeks, in the mid-2010s. The median number of T cells present in blood samples was under 150,000.

The time point denotes: pretreatment peripheral blood. Pretreatment and on-treatment samples were taken, numbering 1 to 8 per patient. The CDR3 totals 12 residues. The ends lost 5 bases at V and 9 bases at J; junction bases unmatched: 6. In germline, CDR1 is GTSNPN, CDR2 SVGIG (reference sequence). Generated by immunoSEQ multiplex PCR, the TCRdb table keeps only in-frame clones and is missing some. Altogether 72,000 or so clones are present, approximately 83% being singletons, with the ten largest covering around 14%. V gene TRBV30 combines with J gene TRBJ2-1; TRBD2 agrees at 8 bases. This receptor was obtained from a man between 60 and 70 years old with urothelial cancer. Here the sequenced sample was PBMCs, taken around atezolizumab (anti-PD-L1) treatment. CDR3 in amino acids: CAWSGLVFEQFF. CDR3 DNA: TGTGCCTGGTCGGGACTAGTCTTTGAGCAGTTCTTC.